This T cell receptor beta chain derives from a study of ipilimumab plus nivolumab after autologous stem cell transplantation (dated by TCRdb to about 2021). Notes on the research overall: The median number of doses that trial patients received was a few for ipilimumab and 8 for nivolumab. The DLBCL cohort included primary refractory and relapsed disease, with 18-month progression-free survival of roughly 89% and 26% respectively. The trial enrolled patients with high-risk diffuse large B cell lymphoma, mature T cell lymphoma, or multiple myeloma undergoing autologous transplant. Roughly 35 patients made up the trial's intent-to-treat population. Overall study outcomes, separate from this receptor: The authors concluded that, as post-transplant consolidation, combined checkpoint inhibition appeared tolerable. The authors stated that profiles of the T cell receptor repertoire, regulatory T cell phenotype and gut microbiota provided a biologic rationale for studying this approach further.

In the germline V gene, CDR1 corresponds to MNHNS and CDR2 to SASEGT. The CDR3 spans 11 residues, from the cysteine through the phenylalanine. Left in the record is the CDR3 DNA by itself, 33 bases read in frame from the first base. Ipilimumab was given at 1 mg/kg intravenously on day 1 of selected weeks, and checkpoint therapy started 14 to 28 days after autologous transplant. Nivolumab was given at 3 mg/kg intravenously on day 1 of weeks 1, 4, 7, 10, and every two weeks through week 26. Combined checkpoint inhibition with ipilimumab and nivolumab as consolidation after autologous stem cell transplantation was tested in a Phase Ib clinical trial. Points on this clone: Its specific antigen is unknown. One end of the junction is discordant with germline, which a read error may explain.

Preparation of the library involved the immunoSEQ multiplex PCR assay. TCRdb stores this immuneACCESS table with in-frame sequences only. Part of the clones is absent; in the studies checked, under half of the shortfall reflects unresolved V genes, and no reason is known for the rest. The sample table records under 30,000 clones; about 86% of these occur just once. The biggest ten clones account for around 5.2% of the sample. Recombination linked TRBV6-1 to TRBJ1-1; the D segment cannot be called with confidence. This sample comprised PBMCs, obtained in a trial of ipilimumab plus nivolumab as post-transplant consolidation. This TCR was sampled from a male donor with diffuse large B-cell lymphoma. At the DNA level, the sequence is TGTGCCAGCAGTGAAAGTGGACGTGATCAATTT. It translates as CASSESGRDQF.